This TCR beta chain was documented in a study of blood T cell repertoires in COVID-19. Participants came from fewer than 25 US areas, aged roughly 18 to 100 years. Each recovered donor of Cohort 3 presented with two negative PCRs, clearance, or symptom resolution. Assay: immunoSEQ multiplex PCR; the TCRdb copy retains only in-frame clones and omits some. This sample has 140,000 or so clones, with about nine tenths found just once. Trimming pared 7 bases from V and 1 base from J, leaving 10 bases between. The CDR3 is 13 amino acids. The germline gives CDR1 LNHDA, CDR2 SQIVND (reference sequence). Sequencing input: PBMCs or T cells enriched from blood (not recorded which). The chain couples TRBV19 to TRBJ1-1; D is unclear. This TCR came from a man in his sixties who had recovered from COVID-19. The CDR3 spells CASTEGPNTEAFF. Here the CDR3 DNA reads TGTGCCAGTACGGAGGGCCCGAACACTGAAGCTTTCTTT.